This T cell receptor (beta chain) was identified in a study of T cell repertoires and Cas9 in healthy adults. Across the study: Multi-effector potency, cytotoxicity and lineage were assessed in SpCas9-reactive CD4 and CD8 T cells.

Study results and caveats: SpCas9-reactive regulatory T cells reportedly mitigated SpCas9-reactive effector T cells in vitro.

Repertoires were generated with immunoSEQ multiplex PCR, while TCRdb's copy carries only in-frame clones and drops some. The data hold over 20,000 clones, with about 90% observed a single time. Notes on this clone: The antigen is not known.

CDR3 length equals 13 residues. Trimming took off 5 bases at V and 2 bases at J, with 10 bases between the two ends. The germline V gene encodes CDR1 SGHAT and CDR2 FQNNGV. The sample consisted of CD4+ effector T cells (CD127+, CD25-, CD137-, CD154-) from PBMCs; culture status not recorded. This chain joins TRBV11-2 and TRBJ2-7, with no clear D. The clonotype comes from a human donor in good health. DNA for the CDR3: TGTGCCAGCAGCGCGTCGGGTGCCTACGAGCAGTACTTC. This sequence encodes CASSASGAYEQYF.